One sample yielded the 23 T cell receptor beta chains listed below, sequenced in a study of shared clonotypes between healthy human individuals (TCRdb year 2020). The library was made by the immunoSEQ multiplex PCR assay. TCRdb obtained this table from immuneACCESS and retained in-frame rearrangements with V and J assigned. These tables miss some clones; where compared with another copy, unresolved V genes account for less than half of the shortfall, and the remainder is unexplained. This sample comprises a few million clones, more than 80% of them detected only once. The ten largest clonotypes hold about 0.41% of the sample. Sequencing was done on a sample of naive CD4+ T cells from PBMCs. In light of the paper, this sample's cell subset or site label describes: CD45RA+ positively selected. The receptor set was obtained from a man between 18 and 29 years old in good health. Some clones in this sample may be carry-over from other donors' samples.

The genes are TRBV5-4 and TRBJ1-1, with D tentatively TRBD1 (6 bases). The CDR3 totals 15 residues. The V end was cut by 4 bases, the J end by 2 bases, with 15 bases between. CDR1 is SGHNT, CDR2 YYREEE, per germline (reference sequence). The CDR3 protein is CASSTRGRGNTEAFF. The CDR3 DNA is TGTGCCAGCAGCACTCGGGGGCGCGGAAACACTGAAGCTTTCTTT.

CDR3 bases: TGTGCCATCAGTTCTCCGAGGACAGGGGTCACTGAAGCTTTCTTT. Amino acids: CAISSPRTGVTEAFF. V gene TRBV10-3 combines with J gene TRBJ1-1; the match to TRBD1 covers 9 bases. The germline V gene encodes CDR1 ENHRY and CDR2 SYGVKD. The V segment lost 5 bases and the J segment 4 bases; nucleotides outside the gene matches: 8. The CDR3 spans 15 residues.

This sequence joins TRBV7-2 and TRBJ2-3; the D is unclear. This CDR3 comprises 13 residues. The germline V and J ends were trimmed by 5 bases and 5 bases, with 11 bases remaining between them. From germline, CDR1 is SGHTA and CDR2 FQGNSA. CDR3 in DNA: TGTGCCAGCAGCCCCACAGTAGAAGATACGCAGTATTTT. As protein: CASSPTVEDTQYF.

This rearrangement joins TRBV7-9 to TRBJ1-6, with D perhaps TRBD1 (5 bases). The CDR3 is 15 amino acids. CDR1 is SEHNR and CDR2 is FQNEAQ in the germline V gene (reference sequence). V was clipped by 2 bases and J by 10 bases, with 15 bases between them. The CDR3 nucleotides are TGTGCCAGCAGCTTAACCCTCGGGACGGACTCACCCCTCCACTTT. It encodes CASSLTLGTDSPLHF.

Written as DNA, the CDR3 is TGTGCCAGCAGCCGGTTAGCGGGAGGCCTCAATGAGCAGTTCTTC. This gives the protein CASSRLAGGLNEQFF. The V gene is TRBV11-2, the J gene TRBJ2-1; 10 positions agree with TRBD2. Germline V lookup: CDR1 SGHAT, CDR2 FQNNGV. V lost 5 bases, J lost 6 bases, and 7 bases stayed unmatched. The CDR3 is 15 amino acids.

The chain carries TRBV6-5 and TRBJ1-5; D is undetermined. Trimming stripped 2 bases from V and 5 bases from J, with 10 bases between. The CDR3 has 14 amino acids. The germline V gene has CDR1 MNHEY and CDR2 SVGAGI. This chain's CDR3 is CASSYGWWDQPQHF. CDR3 bases: TGTGCCAGCAGTTACGGATGGTGGGATCAGCCCCAGCATTTT.

The V and J genes are TRBV6-6 and TRBJ1-5; D is unresolved. V gave up 6 bases and J gave up 7 bases, with 19 bases separating them. The CDR3 contains 15 residues. Looked up from germline, CDR1 is MNHNY and CDR2 is SVGAGI (reference sequence). DNA for the CDR3: TGTGCCAGCAGACAAGGAGGGCCGGCCGGGCAGCCCCAGCATTTT. It is translated as CASRQGGPAGQPQHF.

This chain uses TRBV18 with TRBJ2-6, with D hard to call. The V end was cut by 8 bases, the J end by 0 bases, with 5 bases between. The CDR3 is 13 amino acids. Germline CDR1 is KGHSH and CDR2 is LQKENI. The CDR3 nucleotides read TGTGCCAGCCCCCTCTCTGGGGCCAACGTCCTGACTTTC. Translated: CASPLSGANVLTF.

The chain couples TRBV7-2 to TRBJ1-5; a possible D gene is TRBD1 (5 bases). Germline lookup yields CDR1 SGHTA and CDR2 FQGNSA. V was shortened by 5 bases and J by 4 bases, with 15 bases between the two germline ends. This CDR3 has 15 residues. CDR3 DNA sequence: TGTGCCAGCAGCGCCGGGCAGGGACCTAATCAGCCCCAGCATTTT. It translates to CASSAGQGPNQPQHF.

This rearrangement joins TRBV10-3 to TRBJ2-1, with TRBD2 matching 9 bases. V shed 2 bases, J shed 6 bases, and the junction held 11 bases outside the gene matches. The CDR3 runs to 17 residues. CDR1 is ENHRY and CDR2 is SYGVKD in the germline V gene. In DNA, the CDR3 is TGTGCCATCAGTGAGCGGATAATAGCGGGAGCCGCCAATGAGCAGTTCTTC. It encodes CAISERIIAGAANEQFF.

The chain links TRBV6-1 to TRBJ2-5; 10 nucleotides match TRBD1. CDR3 length equals 15 residues. J gave up 5 bases and V 3 bases, and 6 bases lay outside the gene matches. The germline CDR1 and CDR2 sequences are MNHNS and SASEGT. The CDR3 bases are TGTGCCAGCAGTGATGCCGGGACAGGGGTTGAGACCCAGTACTTC. Translating gives CASSDAGTGVETQYF.

The chain is built from TRBV15 and TRBJ1-1; D is perhaps TRBD1 (6 bases). Trimming removed 0 bases at V and 8 bases at J, with 10 bases between. CDR1 LNHNV and CDR2 YYDKDF come from the germline V gene (reference sequence). The CDR3 contains 13 residues. The CDR3 DNA sequence: TGTGCCACCAGCAGAGACAGGGGATTAGAAGCTTTCTTT. Translation: CATSRDRGLEAFF.

V usage is TRBV28 and J usage is TRBJ2-7; D unresolved. Germline V lookup: CDR1 MDHEN, CDR2 SYDVKM. The CDR3 contains 12 residues. Trimming stripped 6 bases from V and 2 bases from J, with 8 bases between. CDR3 amino acids: CASSPPPYEQYF. The DNA of the CDR3 is TGTGCCAGCAGCCCTCCCCCCTACGAGCAGTACTTC.

This clone was observed once. This chain uses TRBV5-4 with TRBJ2-1; unclear D gene. V lost 4 bases to trimming and J lost 3 bases, with 14 bases between them. The CDR3 is made up of 15 amino acids. Germline V gene lookup returns CDR1 SGHNT and CDR2 YYREEE (reference sequence). The CDR3: CASSPTVWDYNEQFF. DNA of the CDR3: TGTGCCAGCAGCCCTACGGTCTGGGACTACAATGAGCAGTTCTTC.

In this sample, this clone turned up a few times. V is TRBV5-1 and J is TRBJ1-1; no reliable D call. Germline V gene sequence: CDR1 SGHRS, CDR2 YFSETQ. Trimming stripped 4 bases from V and 1 base from J, with 11 bases between. CDR3 length: 14 amino acids. DNA for the CDR3: TGCGCCAGCAGCCCGGCAGGACCGAACACTGAAGCTTTCTTT. Its protein is CASSPAGPNTEAFF.

The V call is TRBV7-9, the J call TRBJ2-2, with TRBD2 identical over 9 bases. V shed 1 base and J 4 bases; nucleotides not matched to a gene: 4. In germline, CDR1 is SEHNR, CDR2 FQNEAQ (reference sequence). The CDR3 is 16 residues long. Written as DNA, the CDR3 is TGTGCCAGCAGCTTAGTAGCGGGAGTCCCCACCGGGGAGCTGTTTTTT. Protein sequence: CASSLVAGVPTGELFF.

This chain uses TRBV11-2 with TRBJ2-7, with 8 bases lining up with TRBD1. V shed 1 base and J 11 bases; nucleotides not matched to a gene: 10. The CDR3 extends over 14 amino acids. The germline V gene has CDR1 SGHAT and CDR2 FQNNGV. CDR3 residues: CASSLGPLSDREYF. CDR3 sequence (DNA): TGTGCCAGCAGCTTAGGTCCTTTATCGGACAGGGAGTACTTC.

A single count supports this clone. The chain links TRBV5-1 to TRBJ2-1; 9 bases are shared with TRBD2. The trim removed 0 bases at V and 0 bases at J, leaving 7 bases unmatched. Germline CDR1 reads SGHRS; CDR2 reads YFSETQ. The CDR3 is 18 amino acids. The CDR3 DNA follows: TGCGCCAGCAGCTTGGATATTAGCGGGAGCCTCTCCTACAATGAGCAGTTCTTC. It codes for CASSLDISGSLSYNEQFF.

The chain joins TRBV7-2 to TRBJ2-7; D gene ambiguous. From germline, CDR1 is SGHTA and CDR2 FQGNSA. V shed 3 bases and J shed 1 base, with 7 bases lying between them. CDR3 length: 13 residues. CDR3 amino acids: CASSFTLSYEQYF. In DNA, the CDR3 is TGTGCCAGCAGCTTCACTCTTTCCTACGAGCAGTACTTC.

The gene calls are TRBV27 and TRBJ2-5, with D perhaps assigned TRBD1 or TRBD2 (5 bases each). The germline V gene encodes CDR1 MNHEY and CDR2 SMNVEV (reference sequence). V gave up 2 bases and J gave up 5 bases, with 9 bases separating them. The CDR3 extends over 13 amino acids. The CDR3 is CASSLRWGETQYF. The CDR3, as DNA: TGTGCCAGCAGTTTACGGTGGGGGGAGACCCAGTACTTC.

The CDR3 protein is CASSLIWEELFF. Here the CDR3 DNA reads TGTGCCAGCAGCTTGATCTGGGAGGAGCTGTTTTTT. This rearrangement joins TRBV5-5 to TRBJ2-2; D is unclear. The CDR3 has 12 amino acids. The V and J ends lost 1 base and 10 bases respectively, with 8 bases between them. Germline loops: CDR1 SGHKS, CDR2 YYEKEE (reference sequence).

The V gene is TRBV19, the J gene TRBJ1-1; 8 bases are a match to TRBD1. The CDR3 sequence is 15 residues long. Germline V CDR1 and CDR2: LNHDA, SQIVND (reference sequence). V dropped 8 bases and J dropped 5; count of bases not matched to a gene: 13. This chain's CDR3 is CASEQKAGGPTEAFF. The CDR3, as DNA: TGTGCCAGTGAACAAAAGGCAGGGGGCCCGACTGAAGCTTTCTTT. Supplemented by reference TRBV19 and TRBJ1-1, the full variable domain reads DGGITQSPKYLFRKEGQNVTLSCEQNLNHDAMYWYRQDPGQGLRLIYYSQIVNDFQKGDIAEGYSVSREKKESFPLTVTSAQKNPTAFYLCASEQKAGGPTEAFFGQGTRLTVV.

The chain recombines TRBV7-8 with TRBJ1-4; 9 bases line up with TRBD1. Germline assignment: CDR1 SGHVS and CDR2 FQNEAQ. Trimming took 1 base from V and 8 from J; bases not matched to a gene: 2. The CDR3 is made up of 14 amino acids. The DNA for the CDR3 is TGTGCCAGCAGCTTAGGACAGGGGGTCGAAAAACTGTTTTTT. Translated, it gives CASSLGQGVEKLFF.